This TCR beta chain was identified during a study of control samples from healthy donors and cancer patients. Sequencing was performed with immunoSEQ multiplex PCR; in TCRdb, only in-frame clones are kept and a portion is missing. The sample consists of 150,000 to 200,000 clones, around nine tenths of them appearing once. The CDR3 loop spans 13 amino acids. Germline CDR1 reads LNHDA; CDR2 reads SQIVND (reference sequence). The germline V and J ends were trimmed by 4 bases and 0 bases, with 6 bases remaining between them. The sequenced material came from blood. The chain links TRBV19 to TRBJ1-1; D not resolved. This clonotype was sampled from a man aged 25-45 years in good health. CDR3 coding DNA: TGTGCCAGTAGTACCTCCATGAACACTGAAGCTTTCTTT. Protein product: CASSTSMNTEAFF.